This T cell receptor (beta chain) was retrieved from a study of CD8 T cells in ankylosing spondylitis. Study-level points and caveats: Seemingly distinctive of ankylosing spondylitis blood was a TCR beta motif formed by eight highly homologous variants.

About this clonotype itself: Its antigen is not known.

Germline V CDR1 and CDR2: SGHAT, FQNNGV. This CDR3 has 15 residues. Germline trimming cut 5 bases from V and 3 bases from J; bases unmatched to any gene: 6. TCRdb reanalysed the 5' RACE reads using MiXCR and keeps one entry per CDR3 protein. The table shows 800,000 to 900,000 distinct CDR3 sequences, with 10% to 15% occurring only once. The source is a male donor with ankylosing spondylitis. V and J are TRBV11-2 and TRBJ2-7; 11 bases map to TRBD2. The sample consisted of blood, either unsorted or a sorted T cell fraction (not recorded which). The CDR3 loop is CASSLSGTSGYEQYF. The DNA of the CDR3 is TGTGCCAGCAGCCTCTCAGGGACTAGCGGCTACGAGCAGTACTTC.